The 32 T cell receptor beta chains listed next were all sequenced from one sample in a study of blood T cell repertoires in COVID-19. Libraries were prepared by immunoSEQ multiplex PCR; TCRdb keeps only in-frame clonotypes and omits some of them. This table holds roughly 180,000 clones, 94% found once. Sequencing was done on a sample of peripheral blood. These receptors were taken from a man aged 25 to 40 with COVID-19, enrolled during active disease.

The J gene is TRBJ2-4, the V gene TRBV19, with D unresolved. Deletions cut 7 bases from V and 3 bases from J, with 13 bases between. The CDR3 loop spans 14 amino acids. Germline CDR1 reads LNHDA; CDR2 reads SQIVND (reference sequence). Here the CDR3 reads CASKDEVGKNIQYF. DNA of the CDR3: TGTGCCAGTAAAGACGAGGTGGGCAAAAACATTCAGTACTTC. Supplemented by reference TRBV19 and TRBJ2-4, the full variable domain reads DGGITQSPKYLFRKEGQNVTLSCEQNLNHDAMYWYRQDPGQGLRLIYYSQIVNDFQKGDIAEGYSVSREKKESFPLTVTSAQKNPTAFYLCASKDEVGKNIQYFGAGTRLSVL.

The V and J genes are TRBV19 and TRBJ1-5; the D is unclear. The length of the CDR3 is 14 residues. V was clipped by 5 bases and J by 3 bases, with 11 bases between them. Germline CDR1 is LNHDA and CDR2 is SQIVND (reference sequence). The CDR3 nucleotides are TGTGCCAGTAGTCGCCCGGGAGTCAATCAGCCCCAGCATTTT. This translates into CASSRPGVNQPQHF.

CDR3 sequence (DNA): TGTGCCAGCAGCCAAGTATCGCGGGGGCGAGAGACCCAGTACTTC. Translating it yields CASSQVSRGRETQYF. The chain carries TRBV3-1 (or the pseudogene TRBV3-2) and TRBJ2-5; tentatively, D is TRBD2 (7 bases). Trimming pared 1 base from V and 4 bases from J, leaving 13 bases between. From germline, CDR1 is LGHDT and CDR2 YNNKEL (reference sequence). This CDR3 comprises 15 residues.

The J gene is TRBJ1-4, the V gene TRBV6-5, with a possible D match to TRBD1 (6 bases). This CDR3 is built from 14 residues. V was clipped by 4 bases and J by 8 bases, with 14 bases between them. In germline, CDR1 is MNHEY, CDR2 SVGAGI. CDR3 region: CASSSVQGREKLFF. Written as DNA, the CDR3 is TGTGCCAGCAGTTCGGTGCAGGGGCGGGAAAAACTGTTTTTT.

The chain employs TRBV6-5 and TRBJ2-3, with 8 bases identical to TRBD1. Looked up from germline, CDR1 is MNHEY and CDR2 is SVGAGI. J gave up 7 bases and V 4 bases, and 7 bases lay outside the gene matches. This CDR3 has 14 amino acids. CDR3 sequence: CASSSRTGSYTQYF. CDR3 nucleotide sequence: TGTGCCAGCAGTTCCAGGACAGGGTCTTATACGCAGTATTTT.

This clone was seen a single time. The V call is TRBV14, the J call TRBJ2-2; weak D call: TRBD1 (5 bases). Germline CDR1 and CDR2: SGHDN and FVKESK. Trimming removed 0 bases at V and 9 bases at J, with 8 bases between. The CDR3 spans 13 residues. In DNA, the CDR3 is TGTGCCAGCAGCCAAGAAGGGGCCAGGGAGCTGTTTTTT. Its protein product is CASSQEGARELFF.

The chain uses TRBV3-1 (or the pseudogene TRBV3-2) and TRBJ1-2; TRBD1 matches 9 bases. The CDR3 length is 15 residues. Germline CDR1 and CDR2: LGHDT and YNNKEL (reference sequence). V was pared by 3 bases and J by 8 bases, with 10 bases of the junction left unmatched. The CDR3 here is CASSHRDRAFGGYTF. The CDR3 coding sequence is TGTGCCAGCAGCCATCGGGACAGGGCGTTTGGGGGCTACACCTTC.

The rearrangement joins TRBV5-1 to TRBJ1-1; no reliable D call. The CDR3 spans 13 residues. Trimming shortened V by 0 bases and J by 4 bases, and 7 bases separated the two germline ends. In germline, CDR1 is SGHRS, CDR2 YFSETQ. CDR3: CASSLDGGTEAFF. In DNA, the CDR3 is TGCGCCAGCAGCTTGGATGGCGGCACTGAAGCTTTCTTT.

V and J are TRBV2 and TRBJ1-5, with 8 bases aligning to TRBD1. The CDR3 consists of 16 residues. V trimming: 6 bases; J trimming: 7 bases; junction bases outside the gene matches: 14. Germline CDR1 is SNHLY and CDR2 is FYNNEI. CDR3: CASRLGGQARSQPQHF. For the CDR3, the DNA is TGTGCCAGCAGGCTCGGGGGACAGGCCAGGAGCCAGCCCCAGCATTTT.

V usage is TRBV7-2 and J usage is TRBJ1-3; D not resolved. The V end was cut by 0 bases, the J end by 4 bases, with 10 bases between. The CDR3 consists of 15 residues. Per germline, CDR1 SGHTA and CDR2 FQGNSA. This CDR3 reads CASSLAYANGNTIYF. The CDR3 DNA follows: TGTGCCAGCAGCTTAGCGTACGCGAACGGAAACACCATATATTTT.

The CDR3, as DNA: TGTGCCAGTAAGAACCTAGCGGGGGGGGATACGCAGTATTTT. Amino acid sequence: CASKNLAGGDTQYF. V gene TRBV19 combines with J gene TRBJ2-3, with TRBD2 matching over 12 bases. V gave up 7 bases and J gave up 6 bases; unmatched junction bases: 5. The CDR3 has 14 residues. The V gene's germline CDR1 is LNHDA and CDR2 SQIVND (reference sequence).

The chain is built from TRBV10-2 and TRBJ2-1; TRBD1 matches at 11 bases. CDR3 length: 17 amino acids. Trimming took 3 bases from V and 3 from J; bases not matched to a gene: 7. Germline V lookup: CDR1 WSHSY, CDR2 SAAADI. In DNA form, the CDR3 reads TGCGCCAGCAGTGAATACGGCGGGACAGGGGGCTACAATGAGCAGTTCTTC. As protein: CASSEYGGTGGYNEQFF.

The count of this clone is one. The rearrangement uses TRBV2 and TRBJ2-3; tentatively, D is TRBD2 (6 bases). Germline-derived CDR1 and CDR2 are SNHLY and FYNNEI. V lost 7 bases and J 5 bases, leaving 19 bases between the germline ends. CDR3 size: 15 residues. CDR3 bases: TGTGCCAGCAAGGCGACGGGACTCTTTGGAGATACGCAGTATTTT. This encodes CASKATGLFGDTQYF.

J is TRBJ1-2 and V is TRBV5-5; no definite D call. V lost 2 bases and J 5 bases, leaving 10 bases between the germline ends. CDR3 length: 13 amino acids. CDR1 is SGHKS and CDR2 is YYEKEE in the germline V gene (reference sequence). CDR3 region: CASSFRGEYGYTF. The CDR3 DNA sequence: TGTGCCAGCAGCTTCCGAGGTGAATATGGCTACACCTTC.

CDR3 sequence: CSASRQGSPYEQYF. The CDR3 DNA reads TGCAGTGCTAGTCGCCAGGGTTCCCCCTACGAGCAGTACTTC. The J gene is TRBJ2-7, the V gene TRBV20-1; D is possibly TRBD1 (5 bases). CDR1 DFQATT and CDR2 SNEGSKA come from the germline V gene (reference sequence). CDR3 size: 14 residues. The germline V and J ends were trimmed by 3 bases and 2 bases, with 14 bases remaining between them.

This clone was counted a single time. The chain employs TRBV7-3 and TRBJ1-1; D is ambiguous. The CDR3 sequence is 18 residues long. Trimming left V 4 bases short and J 1 base short, with 22 bases between. Germline V gives CDR1 SGHTA, CDR2 FQGTGA. CDR3 region: CASSSTPARGFRNTEAFF. The CDR3 DNA reads TGTGCCAGCAGCTCTACGCCCGCCCGGGGTTTTAGGAACACTGAAGCTTTCTTT.

V is TRBV10-1 and J is TRBJ2-2; D call uncertain. The CDR3 loop spans 13 amino acids. The V end was cut by 3 bases, the J end by 2 bases, with 4 bases between. Germline V gives CDR1 WNHNN, CDR2 SYGVQD (reference sequence). The CDR3 region has the DNA TGCGCCAGCAGTGACAGTAACACCGGGGAGCTGTTTTTT. Protein product: CASSDSNTGELFF.

The V and J genes are TRBV5-1 and TRBJ1-5; TRBD1 aligns across 9 bases. Germline CDR1 SGHRS, CDR2 YFSETQ. V lost 4 bases to trimming and J lost 5 bases; unmatched junction nucleotides: 7. The CDR3 is made up of 15 amino acids. This CDR3 reads CASSIGTGWDQPQHF. Written as DNA, the CDR3 is TGCGCCAGCAGCATAGGGACAGGGTGGGATCAGCCCCAGCATTTT.

The V and J genes are TRBV9 and TRBJ1-4; tentative D call: TRBD1 (5 bases). The ends were cut back, 0 bases at V and 8 bases at J, with 14 bases in the middle. CDR3 length equals 15 residues. Germline CDR1 and CDR2: SGDLS and YYNGEE. The CDR3: CASSVAAGVREKLFF. The CDR3 DNA reads as TGTGCCAGCAGCGTAGCGGCGGGGGTCAGAGAAAAACTGTTTTTT.

V is TRBV5-1 and J is TRBJ2-5; 8 nucleotides agree with TRBD1. Germline CDR1 reads SGHRS; CDR2 reads YFSETQ. The CDR3 contains 14 residues. V was pared by 4 bases and J by 3 bases, with 5 bases of the junction left unmatched. The CDR3 reads CASSAGQGEETQYF. DNA of the CDR3: TGCGCCAGCAGCGCCGGACAGGGCGAAGAGACCCAGTACTTC.

The chain links TRBV6-5 to TRBJ2-6; D unresolved. This CDR3 comprises 15 residues. Germline CDR1 and CDR2: MNHEY and SVGAGI. Trimming took off 7 bases at V and 0 bases at J, with 10 bases between the two ends. This chain's CDR3 is CASTVAPSGANVLTF. The CDR3 DNA follows: TGTGCCAGCACGGTCGCGCCCTCTGGGGCCAACGTCCTGACTTTC.

The chain combines TRBV4-1 with TRBJ1-5; tentatively, D is TRBD1 (5 bases). Germline CDR1 and CDR2: MGHRA and YSYEKL. V shed 1 base and J shed 3 bases, with 10 bases lying between them. The CDR3 runs to 15 residues. The CDR3 spells CASSQGSGHNQPQHF. In nucleotides, the CDR3 is TGCGCCAGCAGCCAAGGATCCGGACACAATCAGCCCCAGCATTTT.

The chain employs TRBV2 and TRBJ2-2; possible D gene TRBD1, 6 bases. Germline loops: CDR1 SNHLY, CDR2 FYNNEI. V lost 8 bases, J lost 4 bases, and 11 bases lay in between. CDR3 length: 13 residues. The CDR3 spells CASYTGFTGELFF. CDR3 nucleotides: TGTGCCAGCTATACAGGGTTCACCGGGGAGCTGTTTTTT.

This rearrangement joins TRBV4-1 to TRBJ2-7; TRBD1 agrees at 11 bases. This CDR3 spans 15 amino acids. J gave up 3 bases and V 4 bases, and 5 bases lay outside the gene matches. Germline values: CDR1 MGHRA, CDR2 YSYEKL. Here the CDR3 DNA reads TGCGCCAGCAGCCGCCGGACAGGGGGCGTCTACGAGCAGTACTTC. Translating gives CASSRRTGGVYEQYF.

The genes are TRBV5-1 and TRBJ2-7; 10 positions agree with TRBD2. V gave up 6 bases and J gave up 6 bases; unmatched junction bases: 9. The CDR3 has 14 amino acids. Germline V lookup: CDR1 SGHRS, CDR2 YFSETQ. CDR3 residues: CASKTSGPPREQYF. DNA for the CDR3: TGCGCCAGCAAGACTAGCGGGCCGCCTCGCGAGCAGTACTTC.

This clone was recorded once. The V and J genes are TRBV18 and TRBJ1-5; no reliable D call. Germline V gene lookup returns CDR1 KGHSH and CDR2 LQKENI. The CDR3 runs to 15 residues. Between the trimmed V and J ends, which lost 0 bases and 3 bases, there was a span of 9 bases. CDR3 coding DNA: TGTGCCAGCTCACCACCGGGAGGCATCAATCAGCCCCAGCATTTT. It encodes CASSPPGGINQPQHF.

The rearrangement joins TRBV7-2 to TRBJ2-2, with 8 bases matching TRBD2. The CDR3 has 16 amino acids. Losses at the gene ends were 5 bases for V and 4 bases for J; bases not matched to a gene: 9. The germline CDR1 and CDR2 sequences are SGHTA and FQGNSA. CDR3 nucleotides: TGTGCCAGCAGCGAGAGGGGCGCGGGGGGCACCGGGGAGCTGTTTTTT. It translates to CASSERGAGGTGELFF.

The V call is TRBV4-1, the J call TRBJ2-7; 10 bases fit TRBD1. Unmatched junction bases numbered 4, after V lost 0 bases and J lost 2 bases. Germline CDR1 and CDR2: MGHRA and YSYEKL. This CDR3 contains 16 residues. CDR3 in DNA: TGCGCCAGCAGCCAAGATCCGGGACAGGGGCCCTACGAGCAGTACTTC. Amino acids: CASSQDPGQGPYEQYF.

This sequence joins TRBV2 and TRBJ2-7, with D possibly matching TRBD2 (6 bases). With 6 bases removed from V and 3 bases from J, the gap between germline ends came to 15 bases. This CDR3 is built from 14 residues. CDR1 is SNHLY, CDR2 FYNNEI, per germline. The CDR3 protein is CASSDGTGDYEQYF. The CDR3 DNA follows: TGTGCCAGCAGCGACGGGACTGGCGACTACGAGCAGTACTTC.

This chain links TRBV6-5 with TRBJ2-7; D possibly corresponds to TRBD2 (6 bases). V was trimmed by 2 bases and J by 0 bases, leaving 8 bases between them. Looked up from germline, CDR1 is MNHEY and CDR2 is SVGAGI. The CDR3 runs 14 residues. The CDR3 region is CASSYGEVSYEQYF. CDR3 sequence (DNA): TGTGCCAGCAGTTACGGGGAGGTCTCCTACGAGCAGTACTTC.

Written as DNA, the CDR3 is TGTGCCAGCAGCAAAGAAGTCGGGGGGCCCGACAATGAGCAGTTCTTC. It codes for CASSKEVGGPDNEQFF. The gene calls are TRBV21-1 and TRBJ2-1; the table's D call, TRBD2, has no DNA check behind it. TRBV21-1 is labeled a pseudogene. The CDR3 is 16 residues long.

The chain has TRBV5-1 and TRBJ2-2; D possibly corresponds to TRBD1 (6 bases). The CDR3 covers 15 residues. Deletions cut 0 bases from V and 5 bases from J, with 11 bases between. The germline gives CDR1 SGHRS, CDR2 YFSETQ. CDR3 bases: TGCGCCAGCAGCTTGGACACAGGGTGGACCGGGGAGCTGTTTTTT. Protein product: CASSLDTGWTGELFF.